These 30 T cell receptor beta chains share one sample of origin, sequenced in a study of PD-1 blockade in mismatch repair-deficient tumors. Assay used: immunoSEQ multiplex PCR; TCRdb lists only in-frame clones, some missing. Of more than 40,000 clones listed, roughly 75% are singletons. Specimen: peripheral blood, collected 4 weeks after starting pembrolizumab. The receptors were sampled from an adult with mismatch repair-deficient cancer.

V usage is TRBV19 and J usage is TRBJ2-3, with no clear D. CDR1 and CDR2 (germline): LNHDA, SQIVND (reference sequence). The V and J ends lost 5 bases and 2 bases respectively, with 11 bases between them. This CDR3 has 14 amino acids. This CDR3 is CASSAQIPTDTQYF. In DNA, the CDR3 is TGTGCCAGTAGTGCGCAGATACCCACAGATACGCAGTATTTT.

This clone was detected only a few times. This chain uses TRBV7-9 with TRBJ1-2; possible D gene TRBD1, 5 bases. The CDR3 sequence is 12 residues long. Trimming removed 4 bases at V and 5 bases at J, with 8 bases between. Germline lookup yields CDR1 SEHNR and CDR2 FQNEAQ (reference sequence). The CDR3 loop reads CASSSGGYGYTF. DNA of the CDR3: TGTGCCAGCAGCTCGGGGGGGTATGGCTACACCTTC.

CDR3 sequence: CASSVPREGQGAIDEQFF. The CDR3 nucleotides are TGTGCCAGCAGCGTTCCCAGAGAGGGACAGGGGGCTATTGATGAGCAGTTCTTC. The chain joins TRBV9 to TRBJ2-1, with TRBD1 identical over 12 bases. The germline gives CDR1 SGDLS, CDR2 YYNGEE. The CDR3 runs to 18 residues. J lost 8 bases, V lost 2 bases, and 14 bases had no gene match. The whole variable domain, filled in from reference TRBV9 and TRBJ2-1, reads DSGVTQTPKHLITATGQRVTLRCSPRSGDLSVYWYQQSLDQGLQFLIQYYNGEERAKGNILERFSAQQFPDLHSELNLSSLELGDSALYFCASSVPREGQGAIDEQFFGPGTRLTVL.

This clone has a count of ten or more. The chain employs TRBV19 and TRBJ1-2; D not certain. Trimming shortened V by 6 bases and J by 3 bases, and 8 bases separated the two germline ends. The CDR3 is 12 residues long. Germline assignment: CDR1 LNHDA and CDR2 SQIVND (reference sequence). Here the CDR3 reads CASRGFDYGYTF. DNA of the CDR3: TGTGCCAGTAGGGGGTTTGACTATGGCTACACCTTC.

CDR3 DNA: TGTGCCAGCAGTGCGGGGGAGGGCAATCAGCCCCAGCATTTT. As protein: CASSAGEGNQPQHF. This chain links TRBV2 with TRBJ1-5, with a tentative D call TRBD1 (5 bases). There are 14 residues in the CDR3. Per the germline V gene, CDR1 is SNHLY and CDR2 is FYNNEI. The germline V and J ends were trimmed by 4 bases and 2 bases, with 9 bases remaining between them.

The rearrangement links TRBV19 to TRBJ2-6; D uncertain. Germline values: CDR1 LNHDA, CDR2 SQIVND (reference sequence). The V end lost 3 bases, the J end lost 0 bases, and 3 bases lay between the germline ends. The CDR3 runs 14 residues. CDR3 protein: CASSISSGANVLTF. In nucleotides, the CDR3 is TGTGCCAGTAGTATCAGCTCTGGGGCCAACGTCCTGACTTTC.

V is TRBV7-9 and J is TRBJ1-1; D remains ambiguous. Trimming pared 0 bases from V and 2 bases from J, leaving 7 bases between. The CDR3 covers 14 residues. Germline V gives CDR1 SEHNR, CDR2 FQNEAQ (reference sequence). CDR3 bases: TGTGCCAGCAGCTTAGCTGTTGCTAACACTGAAGCTTTCTTT. Its protein product is CASSLAVANTEAFF.

The J gene is TRBJ2-2, the V gene TRBV7-3, with D tentatively TRBD1 or TRBD2 (6 bases each). V dropped 3 bases and J dropped 3 bases, with 11 bases sitting between them. The CDR3 has 15 amino acids. The germline V gene has CDR1 SGHTA and CDR2 FQGTGA. In DNA form, the CDR3 reads TGTGCCAGCAGCTTCATAAGGGGGGACACCGGGGAGCTGTTTTTT. Its translation is CASSFIRGDTGELFF.

In its sample, this clone was seen a few times. The gene calls are TRBV4-1 and TRBJ1-2, with 7 bases aligning to TRBD1. CDR1 is MGHRA and CDR2 is YSYEKL in the germline V gene. CDR3 length: 12 amino acids. V gave up 5 bases and J gave up 9 bases; unmatched junction bases: 6. The CDR3 sequence is CASSYRGLSYTF. DNA of the CDR3: TGCGCCAGCAGCTACAGGGGATTGAGCTACACCTTC.

This rearrangement joins TRBV11-3 to TRBJ1-1, with a weak D call TRBD1 (6 bases). V lost 5 bases and J lost 0, with 10 bases in between. CDR1 is SGHNT and CDR2 is YENEEA in the germline V gene. The CDR3 loop spans 14 amino acids. CDR3 region: CASSTGQMNTEAFF. CDR3 DNA: TGTGCCAGCAGCACCGGACAGATGAACACTGAAGCTTTCTTT. The full variable domain, rest sourced from reference TRBV11-3 and TRBJ1-1, is EAGVVQSPRYKIIEKKQPVAFWCNPISGHNTLYWYLQNLGQGPELLIRYENEEAVDDSQLPKDRFSAERLKGVDSTLKIQPAELGDSAVYLCASSTGQMNTEAFFGQGTRLTVV.

The chain employs TRBV5-1 and TRBJ1-1; D gene ambiguous. The CDR3 is 13 residues long. The germline gives CDR1 SGHRS, CDR2 YFSETQ. V dropped 7 bases and J dropped 2 bases, with 12 bases sitting between them. The CDR3 here is CASRSGGNTEAFF. The CDR3 bases are TGCGCCAGCCGGTCAGGAGGTAACACTGAAGCTTTCTTT.

The chain combines TRBV5-1 with TRBJ2-3; the match to TRBD2 covers 7 bases. With V trimmed by 1 base and J by 0 bases, 2 bases remained unmatched. Germline V gives CDR1 SGHRS, CDR2 YFSETQ. The CDR3 is 15 residues long. The DNA of the CDR3 is TGCGCCAGCAGCTTGCTAGCGGAGAGCACAGATACGCAGTATTTT. It codes for CASSLLAESTDTQYF. The whole variable domain, remainder taken from reference TRBV5-1 and TRBJ2-3, is KAGVTQTPRYLIKTRGQQVTLSCSPISGHRSVSWYQQTPGQGLQFLFEYFSETQRNKGNFPGRFSGRQFSNSRSEMNVSTLELGDSALYLCASSLLAESTDTQYFGPGTRLTVL.

This clone was found once. The chain uses TRBV10-1 and TRBJ1-5; D is undetermined. Germline V gene sequence: CDR1 WNHNN, CDR2 SYGVQD (reference sequence). This CDR3 region has 15 residues. Trimming removed 1 base at V and 0 bases at J, with 7 bases between. This chain's CDR3 is CASSEFPDSNQPQHF. The CDR3 DNA reads TGCGCCAGCAGTGAGTTTCCCGATAGCAATCAGCCCCAGCATTTT.

The gene calls are TRBV19 and TRBJ2-7; 8 bases fit TRBD1. This CDR3 comprises 17 residues. Germline V gene data show CDR1 as LNHDA and CDR2 as SQIVND (reference sequence). After removal of 5 bases from V and 5 bases from J, the junction contained 17 bases not matched to a gene. CDR3 loop: CASSQDPRQGLSDEQYF. In DNA form, the CDR3 reads TGTGCCAGTAGTCAAGACCCAAGACAGGGGTTGTCGGACGAGCAGTACTTC. Full variable domain (missing parts from reference TRBV19 and TRBJ2-7): DGGITQSPKYLFRKEGQNVTLSCEQNLNHDAMYWYRQDPGQGLRLIYYSQIVNDFQKGDIAEGYSVSREKKESFPLTVTSAQKNPTAFYLCASSQDPRQGLSDEQYFGPGTRLTVT.

V usage is TRBV5-1 and J usage is TRBJ2-3, with D possibly being TRBD1 or TRBD2 (6 bases each). The CDR3 is made up of 16 amino acids. Germline V gene lookup returns CDR1 SGHRS and CDR2 YFSETQ. Trimming took off 1 base at V and 0 bases at J, with 12 bases between the two ends. The CDR3 region has the DNA TGCGCCAGCAGCTTGAGGGGGGTCCATAGCACAGATACGCAGTATTTT. Translation: CASSLRGVHSTDTQYF.

This clone was observed a few times. The chain employs TRBV23-1 and TRBJ2-7; tentative D call: TRBD2 (5 bases). TRBV23-1 is classed as an ORF, of uncertain function. Trimming removed 0 bases at V and 3 bases at J, with 15 bases between. The CDR3 length is 16 residues. In DNA, the CDR3 is TGCGCCAGCAGTCAATCCCGGACTTTGGGGTTCTACGAGCAGTACTTC. It is translated as CASSQSRTLGFYEQYF.

There are a few counts of this clone. This sequence joins TRBV9 and TRBJ1-4; D uncertain. The V gene's germline CDR1 is SGDLS and CDR2 YYNGEE. V shed 0 bases and J shed 7 bases, with 10 bases lying between them. The CDR3 length is 14 residues. The CDR3 protein is CASSVDHYGEKLFF. In DNA form, the CDR3 reads TGTGCCAGCAGCGTAGATCACTACGGTGAAAAACTGTTTTTT.

V gene TRBV28 combines with J gene TRBJ1-1; D is unresolved. From germline, CDR1 is MDHEN and CDR2 SYDVKM. Deletions cut 5 bases from V and 11 bases from J, with 12 bases between. This CDR3 has 11 residues. The CDR3: CASSLPPLAFF. The CDR3 DNA reads as TGTGCCAGCAGTCTGCCCCCGCTGGCTTTCTTT.

The chain uses TRBV6-5 and TRBJ1-1, with TRBD1 matching over 7 bases. Trimming removed 5 bases from V and 5 bases from J; junction bases left unmatched: 5. Germline CDR1 is MNHEY and CDR2 is SVGAGI. This CDR3 region has 13 residues. The CDR3 reads CASSPGQRTEAFF. As DNA, the CDR3 is TGTGCCAGCAGTCCGGGACAGCGGACTGAAGCTTTCTTT.

V usage is TRBV7-9 and J usage is TRBJ2-3; 12 bases agree with TRBD2. In germline, CDR1 is SEHNR, CDR2 FQNEAQ (reference sequence). Unmatched junction bases numbered 7, after V lost 5 bases and J lost 7 bases. There are 15 residues in the CDR3. The CDR3 coding sequence is TGTGCCAGCAGCCAGTGGACTAGCGGGAAAAATACGCAGTATTTT. Translating it yields CASSQWTSGKNTQYF.

V usage is TRBV5-5 and J usage is TRBJ2-1; D gene uncertain. V lost 0 bases to trimming and J lost 7 bases, with 8 bases between them. The CDR3 has 13 amino acids. CDR1 is SGHKS, CDR2 YYEKEE, per germline (reference sequence). The CDR3 spells CASSLGPTNEQFF. The CDR3 DNA reads as TGTGCCAGCAGCTTGGGCCCCACAAATGAGCAGTTCTTC.

V is TRBV29-1 and J is TRBJ1-3, with D possibly TRBD1 on 5 matching bases. This CDR3 has 12 amino acids. Germline CDR1 reads SQVTM; CDR2 reads ANQGSEA. V lost 7 bases to trimming and J lost 0 bases, with 7 bases between them. The CDR3 coding sequence is TGCAGCGCGAGGGGCTCTGGAAACACCATATATTTT. Protein: CSARGSGNTIYF.

The chain links TRBV5-8 to TRBJ2-1; D unresolved. Trimming took off 5 bases at V and 7 bases at J, with 7 bases between the two ends. The CDR3 loop spans 11 amino acids. CDR1 and CDR2 (germline): SGHTS, YDEGEE. This CDR3 reads CASSIFNEQFF. The CDR3 DNA is TGTGCCAGCAGTATCTTTAATGAGCAGTTCTTC.

The chain recombines TRBV5-4 with TRBJ2-7, with TRBD2 identical over 7 bases. CDR1 and CDR2 from the germline V gene are SGHNT and YYREEE (reference sequence). This CDR3 has 13 amino acids. J lost 7 bases, V lost 4 bases, and 8 bases had no gene match. The CDR3, as DNA: TGTGCCAGCAGCAGAAAAGGGGAGGGGGAGCAGTACTTC. As protein: CASSRKGEGEQYF.

J is TRBJ2-5 and V is TRBV27; TRBD2 aligns across 12 bases. There are 14 residues in the CDR3. Germline V gives CDR1 MNHEY, CDR2 SMNVEV (reference sequence). V gave up 4 bases and J gave up 3 bases; unmatched junction bases: 0. CDR3 sequence reads: CASSWTSGKETQYF. The CDR3 DNA sequence: TGTGCCAGCAGTTGGACTAGCGGGAAAGAGACCCAGTACTTC.

The V and J genes are TRBV7-3 and TRBJ1-2; 7 nucleotides agree with TRBD1. Germline loops: CDR1 SGHTA, CDR2 FQGTGA. The CDR3 extends over 16 amino acids. V shed 5 bases and J 2 bases; nucleotides not matched to a gene: 11. The CDR3 loop is CASSAGQADPNYGYTF. CDR3 DNA sequence: TGTGCCAGCAGCGCAGGACAGGCCGATCCAAACTATGGCTACACCTTC.

The V and J genes are TRBV11-1 and TRBJ1-1; D might be TRBD1 (5 bases). The CDR3 consists of 11 residues. The germline gives CDR1 SGHAT, CDR2 FQDESV (reference sequence). CDR3 sequence: CASSGLTEAFF. The CDR3 DNA is TGTGCTTCCTCAGGGCTCACTGAAGCTTTCTTT.

This clone came up a few times. One end of the junction varies from germline; a read error may be responsible. V gene TRBV11-2 combines with J gene TRBJ1-4; possible D gene TRBD1, 6 bases. CDR1 is SGHAT, CDR2 FQNNGV, per germline. The CDR3 extends over 13 amino acids. CDR3 nucleotides: TGTGCCAGCAGCTTAGATCTGGGGGCGGACATGGTTTTT. Residues: CASSLDLGADMVF.

The rearrangement joins TRBV27 to TRBJ2-7; D possibly corresponds to TRBD2 (6 bases). Germline loops: CDR1 MNHEY, CDR2 SMNVEV (reference sequence). V gave up 3 bases and J gave up 3 bases, with 12 bases separating them. The CDR3 is 14 residues long. CDR3 bases: TGTGCCAGCAGTTTGGGGGGAGAATACTACGAGCAGTACTTC. It yields the protein CASSLGGEYYEQYF.

This clone occurred once. The chain recombines TRBV18 with TRBJ1-5, with a possible D match to TRBD1 (5 bases). The CDR3 spans 15 residues. V was cut by 5 bases and J by 4 bases, with 15 bases left in between. CDR1 is KGHSH, CDR2 LQKENI, per germline. CDR3 in amino acids: CASSSAGRTNQPQHF. In DNA form, the CDR3 reads TGTGCCAGCTCATCTGCAGGGAGAACTAATCAGCCCCAGCATTTT.